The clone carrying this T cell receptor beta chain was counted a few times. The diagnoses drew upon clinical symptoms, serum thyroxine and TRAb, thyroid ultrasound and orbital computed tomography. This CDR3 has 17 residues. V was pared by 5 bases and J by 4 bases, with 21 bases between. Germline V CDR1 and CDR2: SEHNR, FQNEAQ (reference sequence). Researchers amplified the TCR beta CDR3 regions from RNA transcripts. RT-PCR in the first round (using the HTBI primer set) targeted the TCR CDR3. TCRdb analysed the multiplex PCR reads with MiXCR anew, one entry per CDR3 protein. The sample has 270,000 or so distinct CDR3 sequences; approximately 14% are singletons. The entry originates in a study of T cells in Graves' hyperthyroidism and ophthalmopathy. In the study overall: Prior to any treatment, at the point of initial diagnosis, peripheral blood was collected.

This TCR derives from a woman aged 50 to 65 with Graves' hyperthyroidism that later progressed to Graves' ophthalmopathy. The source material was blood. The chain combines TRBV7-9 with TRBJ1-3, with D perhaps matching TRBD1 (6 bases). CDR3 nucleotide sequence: TGTGCCAGCAGCCCATTTTCGGACAGTAGGGGAGGAAACACCATATATTTT. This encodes CASSPFSDSRGGNTIYF.